This T cell receptor beta chain was recovered during a study of blood T cell repertoires in COVID-19. The protocol was immunoSEQ multiplex PCR, while the TCRdb copy is restricted to in-frame clones and leaves out a portion. The sample lists 170,000 or so clones; about 90% were seen once. This CDR3 is built from 16 residues. Germline V gene sequence: CDR1 SNHLY, CDR2 FYNNEI. The V end was cut by 8 bases, the J end by 3 bases, with 20 bases between. This clonotype was obtained from a woman in her forties or fifties who had recovered from COVID-19. J is TRBJ2-1 and V is TRBV2, with D tentatively TRBD1 (7 bases). Sequencing was done on a sample of PBMCs or T cells enriched from blood (not recorded which). Written as DNA, the CDR3 is TGTGCCAGCTCCCAAGGGGGCGGGACTCTCTACAATGAGCAGTTCTTC. This encodes CASSQGGGTLYNEQFF.